This TCR beta chain was identified during a study of response to subunit inactivated influenza vaccine. Study-level findings and limits: After each seasonal influenza vaccination, few new T cells are recruited, the authors suggested.

The CDR3 is 15 residues long. CDR1 LGHDT and CDR2 YNNKEL come from the germline V gene (reference sequence). Trimming removed 1 base at V and 5 bases at J, with 14 bases between. This clonotype was counted only a few times. Its matching antigen is unknown. One entry per CDR3 protein results from TCRdb running MiXCR on the RT-PCR reads. This sample carries some 800,000 distinct CDR3 sequences, 21% of them seen once, and the ten largest clones take roughly 10%. This chain uses TRBV3-1 with TRBJ2-5; D not certain. This clonotype originated in a man aged 50-59 years who received an inactivated influenza vaccine. The sample was PBMCs from blood, taken about 5 days after vaccination. The chain's CDR3 is CASSQVPGTTETQYF. The CDR3 nucleotides read TGTGCCAGCAGCCAAGTTCCGGGTACTACGGAGACCCAGTACTTC.